The clone carrying this T cell receptor (beta chain) showed up just a few times. This specimen belongs to a study of identical twins. Each donor was a healthy Caucasian. TCRdb itself ran the 5' RACE reads through MiXCR, one entry per CDR3 protein. This table has about 720,000 distinct CDR3 sequences, more than 6.5% appearing once. The ends were cut back, 7 bases at V and 4 bases at J, with 7 bases in the middle. The CDR3 runs to 11 residues. Germline CDR1 is MNHEY and CDR2 is SVGAGI. These records were also assigned to another study, of yellow fever vaccine responses in identical twins.

The chain recombines TRBV6-5 with TRBJ1-2; D call uncertain. This clonotype was sampled from a woman in her late teens or twenties in good health. Material for sequencing was PBMCs. In nucleotides, the CDR3 is TGTGCCAGCATGAGTTCCTATGGCTACACCTTC. Protein product: CASMSSYGYTF.